The 13 T cell receptor beta chains reported below all come from one sample, sequenced in a study of tumor T cells in aggressive B-cell lymphoma. This table comes from immunoSEQ multiplex PCR, and its TCRdb copy is limited to in-frame clones, with some not included. This table has 2,000 to 2,500 clones, around 85% appearing once. What was sequenced was tumor tissue. These TCRs come from an adult with diffuse large B cell lymphoma.

This rearrangement joins TRBV25-1 to TRBJ2-2, with TRBD1 identical over 8 bases. The junction had 8 bases not matched to a gene; V was cut back by 3 bases and J by 5 bases. Germline V CDR1 and CDR2: MGHDK, SYGVNS. The CDR3 contains 16 residues. CDR3 protein: CASSEGDRGWTGELFF. The CDR3, as DNA: TGTGCCAGCAGTGAGGGAGACAGGGGTTGGACCGGGGAGCTGTTTTTT.

The CDR3 region is CATSRTSGTSRTQYF. The CDR3 nucleotides are TGTGCCACCAGCAGGACTTCCGGGACTTCGAGGACCCAGTACTTC. The V gene is TRBV15, the J gene TRBJ2-5; a weak D match, TRBD2 (6 bases). Trimming stripped 3 bases from V and 7 bases from J, with 18 bases between. Germline-derived CDR1 and CDR2 are LNHNV and YYDKDF (reference sequence). The CDR3 spans 15 residues. Filled out from reference TRBV15 and TRBJ2-5, the complete variable domain reads DAMVIQNPRYQVTQFGKPVTLSCSQTLNHNVMYWYQQKSSQAPKLLFHYYDKDFNNEADTPDNFQSRRPNTSFCFLDIRSPGLGDTAMYLCATSRTSGTSRTQYFGPGTRLLVL.

V gene TRBV19 combines with J gene TRBJ1-5; D gene uncertain. The CDR3 spans 13 residues. Looked up from germline, CDR1 is LNHDA and CDR2 is SQIVND (reference sequence). The V gene lost 11 bases and the J gene lost 0 bases, with 11 bases spanning the gap. CDR3 protein: CASSQDSNQPQHF. The CDR3 DNA is TGTGCCTCGTCCCAGGATAGCAATCAGCCCCAGCATTTT.

This clone turned up a few times. J is TRBJ1-1 and V is TRBV9; 9 bases are shared with TRBD1. Germline V gene lookup returns CDR1 SGDLS and CDR2 YYNGEE. This CDR3 is built from 14 residues. The trim removed 5 bases at V and 6 bases at J, leaving 8 bases unmatched. CDR3 coding DNA: TGTGCCAGCAGGGCACAGGGGGCCGGCGCTGAAGCTTTCTTT. It is translated as CASRAQGAGAEAFF. The complete variable domain, with remaining parts taken from reference TRBV9 and TRBJ1-1, reads DSGVTQTPKHLITATGQRVTLRCSPRSGDLSVYWYQQSLDQGLQFLIQYYNGEERAKGNILERFSAQQFPDLHSELNLSSLELGDSALYFCASRAQGAGAEAFFGQGTRLTVV.

V is TRBV9 and J is TRBJ1-3; D unresolved. Germline loops: CDR1 SGDLS, CDR2 YYNGEE. This CDR3 contains 16 residues. Trimming removed 0 bases from V and 1 base from J, with 11 bases in between. CDR3 DNA: TGTGCCAGCAGCGTAGATGAGGGAGGGTCTGGAAACACCATATATTTT. Encoded protein: CASSVDEGGSGNTIYF.

This clone showed up just once. The chain employs TRBV7-9 and TRBJ2-3; maybe TRBD1 (5 bases). Germline V gives CDR1 SEHNR, CDR2 FQNEAQ (reference sequence). Trimming stripped 5 bases from V and 2 bases from J, with 14 bases between. The CDR3 extends over 15 amino acids. The CDR3: CASSLRQSNTDTQYF. The CDR3, as DNA: TGTGCCAGCAGCCTTCGACAGTCGAACACAGATACGCAGTATTTT.

This sequence joins TRBV30 and TRBJ2-1, with 11 positions matching TRBD2. V shed 4 bases, J shed 7 bases, and the junction held 3 bases outside the gene matches. This CDR3 has 13 residues. Germline assignment: CDR1 GTSNPN and CDR2 SVGIG (reference sequence). CDR3 DNA sequence: TGTGCCTGGAATGGACTAGCGGGTAATGAGCAGTTCTTC. Translating gives CAWNGLAGNEQFF.

In its sample, this clone was seen a few times. The chain couples TRBV28 to TRBJ2-7; no clear D. The ends were cut back, 3 bases at V and 1 base at J, with 13 bases in the middle. Germline CDR1 reads MDHEN; CDR2 reads SYDVKM. The CDR3 consists of 15 residues. In DNA form, the CDR3 reads TGTGCCAGCAGTTTGCTTTGGGCAGGATCCTACGAGCAGTACTTC. Residues: CASSLLWAGSYEQYF. The complete variable domain, with remaining parts taken from reference TRBV28 and TRBJ2-7, reads DVKVTQSSRYLVKRTGEKVFLECVQDMDHENMFWYRQDPGLGLRLIYFSYDVKMKEKGDIPEGYSVSREKKERFSLILESASTNQTSMYLCASSLLWAGSYEQYFGPGTRLTVT.

For this clone: The junction differs from germline at one of its ends, possibly a read error. The chain joins TRBV7-3 to TRBJ2-3; 7 nucleotides line up with TRBD1. The CDR3 consists of 15 residues. Germline CDR1 is SGHTA and CDR2 is FQGTGA. DNA of the CDR3: TGTGCTAGCAGCCGTACAGGGGCCCTCGCAAATACGCAGTATTTT. This sequence encodes CASSRTGALANTQYF.

V is TRBV14 and J is TRBJ1-2, with 7 nucleotides matching TRBD1. CDR1 SGHDN and CDR2 FVKESK come from the germline V gene. The CDR3 sequence is 16 residues long. J gave up 9 bases and V 0 bases, and 13 bases lay outside the gene matches. The CDR3 region has the DNA TGTGCCAGCAGCCAAGAGAGATCGGACAGGCCCCTTAGCTACACCTTC. Protein sequence: CASSQERSDRPLSYTF.

This clone was seen just once. The rearrangement uses TRBV7-8 and TRBJ2-5, with 12 positions matching TRBD2. This CDR3 spans 20 amino acids. CDR1 SGHVS and CDR2 FQNEAQ come from the germline V gene. Unmatched junction bases numbered 18, after V lost 2 bases and J lost 5 bases. The DNA for the CDR3 is TGTGCCAGCAGCTTAAATCGCAGACTAGCGGGAGTAATAGTCAAGGAGACCCAGTACTTC. It encodes CASSLNRRLAGVIVKETQYF.

This clone was counted a single time. The V and J genes are TRBV18 and TRBJ1-2, with D unresolved. The germline V gene has CDR1 KGHSH and CDR2 LQKENI. This CDR3 is built from 14 residues. Trimming shortened V by 2 bases and J by 4 bases, and 11 bases separated the two germline ends. The CDR3 DNA sequence: TGTGCCAGCTCACCATCGATAGACACCTATGGCTACACCTTC. It is translated as CASSPSIDTYGYTF.

V and J are TRBV6-5 and TRBJ2-5; 7 nucleotides line up with TRBD2. Per the germline V gene, CDR1 is MNHEY and CDR2 is SVGAGI. The CDR3 is made up of 14 amino acids. With 0 bases clipped from V and 8 bases from J, the junction kept 6 bases outside the gene matches. The DNA of the CDR3 is TGTGCCAGCAGTTACTCGAGACTAGCTGAAACCCAGTACTTC. It codes for CASSYSRLAETQYF.